The 2 T cell receptor beta chains listed next were all sequenced from one sample in a study of T cells after yellow fever vaccination. TCRdb fed the 5' RACE reads into MiXCR, producing one record per CDR3 protein. The sample consists of a few hundred thousand distinct CDR3 sequences, 4% of them appearing once. Sequencing was performed on PBMCs, taken 5 days after the yellow fever booster vaccination. The receptors shown here come from a young man who received the YFV17D yellow fever vaccine.

The chain combines TRBV11-2 with TRBJ2-3; 7 bases are a match to TRBD2. Germline values: CDR1 SGHAT, CDR2 FQNNGV. With V trimmed by 0 bases and J by 6 bases, 3 bases remained unmatched. This CDR3 has 14 residues. The CDR3 loop is CASSLDGLVDTQYF. The CDR3, as DNA: TGTGCCAGCAGCTTAGATGGACTAGTTGATACGCAGTATTTT. Full variable domain (missing parts from reference TRBV11-2 and TRBJ2-3): EAGVAQSPRYKIIEKRQSVAFWCNPISGHATLYWYQQILGQGPKLLIQFQNNGVVDDSQLPKDRFSAERLKGVDSTLKIQPAKLEDSAVYLCASSLDGLVDTQYFGPGTRLTVL.

The rearrangement uses TRBV29-1 and TRBJ2-3, with 11 bases that match TRBD2. The germline CDR1 and CDR2 sequences are SQVTM and ANQGSEA. The CDR3 runs 14 residues. J lost 4 bases, V lost 6 bases, and 6 bases had no gene match. In DNA, the CDR3 is TGCAGCGTGGGGGGACTAGCGGAACCAGATACGCAGTATTTT. It is translated as CSVGGLAEPDTQYF.